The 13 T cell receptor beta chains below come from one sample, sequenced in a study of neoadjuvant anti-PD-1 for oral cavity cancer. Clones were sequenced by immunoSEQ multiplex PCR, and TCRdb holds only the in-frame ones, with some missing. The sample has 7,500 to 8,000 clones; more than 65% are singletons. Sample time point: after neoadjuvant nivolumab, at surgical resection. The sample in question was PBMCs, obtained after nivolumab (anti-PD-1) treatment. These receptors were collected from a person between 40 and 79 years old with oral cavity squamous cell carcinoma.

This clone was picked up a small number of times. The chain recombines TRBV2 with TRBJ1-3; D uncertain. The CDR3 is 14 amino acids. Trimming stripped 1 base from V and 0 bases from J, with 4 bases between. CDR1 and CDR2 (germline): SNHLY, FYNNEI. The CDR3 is CASSEGDSGNTIYF. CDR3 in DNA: TGTGCCAGCAGTGAAGGTGACTCTGGAAACACCATATATTTT.

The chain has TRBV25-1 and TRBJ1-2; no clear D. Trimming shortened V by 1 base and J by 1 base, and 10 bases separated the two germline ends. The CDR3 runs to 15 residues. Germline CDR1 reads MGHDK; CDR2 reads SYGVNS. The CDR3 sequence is CASSESSAGNYGYTF. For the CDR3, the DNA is TGTGCCAGCAGTGAATCATCTGCGGGTAACTATGGCTACACCTTC.

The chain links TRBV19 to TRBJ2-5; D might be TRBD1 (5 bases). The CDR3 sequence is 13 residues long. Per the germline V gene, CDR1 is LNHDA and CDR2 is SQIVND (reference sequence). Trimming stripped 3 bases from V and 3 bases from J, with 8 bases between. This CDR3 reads CASSIGAEETQYF. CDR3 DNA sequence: TGTGCCAGTAGTATTGGGGCAGAAGAGACCCAGTACTTC.

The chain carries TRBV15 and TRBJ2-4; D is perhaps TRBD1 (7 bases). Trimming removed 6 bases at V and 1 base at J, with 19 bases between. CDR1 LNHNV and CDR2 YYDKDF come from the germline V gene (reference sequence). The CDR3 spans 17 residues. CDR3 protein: CATREGVPTGAKNIQYF. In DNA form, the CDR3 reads TGTGCCACCAGGGAGGGGGTACCGACAGGGGCCAAAAACATTCAGTACTTC.

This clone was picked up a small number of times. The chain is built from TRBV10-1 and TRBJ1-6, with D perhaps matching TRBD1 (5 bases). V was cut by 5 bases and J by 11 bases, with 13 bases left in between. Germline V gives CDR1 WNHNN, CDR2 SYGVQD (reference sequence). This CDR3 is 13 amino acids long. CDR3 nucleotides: TGCGCCAGCAGTTCAGGGTTGGTGGCACCCCTCCACTTT. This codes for CASSSGLVAPLHF.

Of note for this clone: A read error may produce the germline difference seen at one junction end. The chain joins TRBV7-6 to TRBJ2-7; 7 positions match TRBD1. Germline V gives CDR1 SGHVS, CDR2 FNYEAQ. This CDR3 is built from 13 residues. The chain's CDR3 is CASSSPTGLSQNF. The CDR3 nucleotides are TGTGCCAGCAGCTCACCGACAGGGCTTTCTCAAAACTTC.

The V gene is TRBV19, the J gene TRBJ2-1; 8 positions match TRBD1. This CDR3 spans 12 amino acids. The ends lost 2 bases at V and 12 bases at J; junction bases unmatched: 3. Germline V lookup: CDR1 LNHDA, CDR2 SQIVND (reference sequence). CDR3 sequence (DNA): TGTGCCAGTAGTATAATGGACAGGGCGCAGTTCTTC. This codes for CASSIMDRAQFF. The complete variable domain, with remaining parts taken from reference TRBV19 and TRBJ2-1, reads DGGITQSPKYLFRKEGQNVTLSCEQNLNHDAMYWYRQDPGQGLRLIYYSQIVNDFQKGDIAEGYSVSREKKESFPLTVTSAQKNPTAFYLCASSIMDRAQFFGPGTRLTVL.

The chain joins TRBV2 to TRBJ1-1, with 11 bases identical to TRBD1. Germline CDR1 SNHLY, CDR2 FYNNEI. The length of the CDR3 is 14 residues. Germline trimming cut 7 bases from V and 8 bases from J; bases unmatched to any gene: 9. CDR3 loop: CASNSGTGGLEAFF. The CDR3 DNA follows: TGTGCCAGCAATTCGGGGACAGGGGGTTTGGAAGCTTTCTTT.

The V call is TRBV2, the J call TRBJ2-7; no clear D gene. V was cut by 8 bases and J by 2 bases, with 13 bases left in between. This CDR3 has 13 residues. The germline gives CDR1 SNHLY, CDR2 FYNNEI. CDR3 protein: CASQEGFTYEQYF. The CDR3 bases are TGTGCCAGCCAGGAAGGGTTTACCTACGAGCAGTACTTC.

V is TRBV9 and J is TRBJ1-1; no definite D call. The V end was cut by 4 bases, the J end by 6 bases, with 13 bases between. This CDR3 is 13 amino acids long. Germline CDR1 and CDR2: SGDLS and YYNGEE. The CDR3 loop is CASSPRVGPEAFF. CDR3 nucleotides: TGTGCCAGCAGCCCCCGAGTCGGCCCTGAAGCTTTCTTT.

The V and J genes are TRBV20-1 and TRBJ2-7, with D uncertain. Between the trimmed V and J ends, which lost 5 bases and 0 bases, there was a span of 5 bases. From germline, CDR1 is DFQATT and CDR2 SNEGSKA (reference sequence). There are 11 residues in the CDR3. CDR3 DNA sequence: TGCAGTGCTCGGAGCTCCTACGAGCAGTACTTC. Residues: CSARSSYEQYF.

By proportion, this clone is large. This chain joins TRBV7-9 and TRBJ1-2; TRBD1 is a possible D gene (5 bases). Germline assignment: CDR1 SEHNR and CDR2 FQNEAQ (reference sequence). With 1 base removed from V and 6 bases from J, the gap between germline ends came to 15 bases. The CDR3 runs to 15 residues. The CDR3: CASSLDEGMPHGYTF. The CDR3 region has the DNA TGTGCCAGCAGCTTAGATGAGGGGATGCCTCATGGCTACACCTTC.

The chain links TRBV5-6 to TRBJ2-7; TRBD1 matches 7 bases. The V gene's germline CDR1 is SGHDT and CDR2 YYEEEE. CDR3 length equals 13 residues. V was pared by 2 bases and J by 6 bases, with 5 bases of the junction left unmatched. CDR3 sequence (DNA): TGTGCCAGCAGCTTCGGGACAGAACCCGAGCAGTACTTC. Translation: CASSFGTEPEQYF.